This T cell receptor (beta chain) was captured in a study of CD8 T cells in ankylosing spondylitis. A note on this clonotype: Its antigen is undetermined.

The CDR3 is 15 residues long. CDR1 and CDR2 from the germline V gene are SEHNR and FQNEAQ (reference sequence). V was cut by 3 bases and J by 6 bases, with 18 bases left in between. TCRdb reanalysed the 5' RACE reads using MiXCR and keeps one entry per CDR3 protein. The repertoire holds 150,000 to 200,000 distinct CDR3 sequences, 11% seen once, with about 28% in the top ten. General study findings and limits: A motif of 7 to 9 highly homologous TCR beta variants was seen as apparently characteristic of ankylosing spondylitis blood.

The receptor was derived from a male donor with ankylosing spondylitis or in good health (not recorded which). The rearrangement uses TRBV7-9 and TRBJ2-7; possibly TRBD1 for D (6 bases). What was sequenced was blood, either unsorted or a sorted T cell fraction (not recorded which). CDR3 in amino acids: CASSFAAVKGVEQYF. The CDR3 nucleotides read TGTGCCAGCAGCTTTGCCGCCGTTAAGGGGGTCGAGCAGTACTTC.